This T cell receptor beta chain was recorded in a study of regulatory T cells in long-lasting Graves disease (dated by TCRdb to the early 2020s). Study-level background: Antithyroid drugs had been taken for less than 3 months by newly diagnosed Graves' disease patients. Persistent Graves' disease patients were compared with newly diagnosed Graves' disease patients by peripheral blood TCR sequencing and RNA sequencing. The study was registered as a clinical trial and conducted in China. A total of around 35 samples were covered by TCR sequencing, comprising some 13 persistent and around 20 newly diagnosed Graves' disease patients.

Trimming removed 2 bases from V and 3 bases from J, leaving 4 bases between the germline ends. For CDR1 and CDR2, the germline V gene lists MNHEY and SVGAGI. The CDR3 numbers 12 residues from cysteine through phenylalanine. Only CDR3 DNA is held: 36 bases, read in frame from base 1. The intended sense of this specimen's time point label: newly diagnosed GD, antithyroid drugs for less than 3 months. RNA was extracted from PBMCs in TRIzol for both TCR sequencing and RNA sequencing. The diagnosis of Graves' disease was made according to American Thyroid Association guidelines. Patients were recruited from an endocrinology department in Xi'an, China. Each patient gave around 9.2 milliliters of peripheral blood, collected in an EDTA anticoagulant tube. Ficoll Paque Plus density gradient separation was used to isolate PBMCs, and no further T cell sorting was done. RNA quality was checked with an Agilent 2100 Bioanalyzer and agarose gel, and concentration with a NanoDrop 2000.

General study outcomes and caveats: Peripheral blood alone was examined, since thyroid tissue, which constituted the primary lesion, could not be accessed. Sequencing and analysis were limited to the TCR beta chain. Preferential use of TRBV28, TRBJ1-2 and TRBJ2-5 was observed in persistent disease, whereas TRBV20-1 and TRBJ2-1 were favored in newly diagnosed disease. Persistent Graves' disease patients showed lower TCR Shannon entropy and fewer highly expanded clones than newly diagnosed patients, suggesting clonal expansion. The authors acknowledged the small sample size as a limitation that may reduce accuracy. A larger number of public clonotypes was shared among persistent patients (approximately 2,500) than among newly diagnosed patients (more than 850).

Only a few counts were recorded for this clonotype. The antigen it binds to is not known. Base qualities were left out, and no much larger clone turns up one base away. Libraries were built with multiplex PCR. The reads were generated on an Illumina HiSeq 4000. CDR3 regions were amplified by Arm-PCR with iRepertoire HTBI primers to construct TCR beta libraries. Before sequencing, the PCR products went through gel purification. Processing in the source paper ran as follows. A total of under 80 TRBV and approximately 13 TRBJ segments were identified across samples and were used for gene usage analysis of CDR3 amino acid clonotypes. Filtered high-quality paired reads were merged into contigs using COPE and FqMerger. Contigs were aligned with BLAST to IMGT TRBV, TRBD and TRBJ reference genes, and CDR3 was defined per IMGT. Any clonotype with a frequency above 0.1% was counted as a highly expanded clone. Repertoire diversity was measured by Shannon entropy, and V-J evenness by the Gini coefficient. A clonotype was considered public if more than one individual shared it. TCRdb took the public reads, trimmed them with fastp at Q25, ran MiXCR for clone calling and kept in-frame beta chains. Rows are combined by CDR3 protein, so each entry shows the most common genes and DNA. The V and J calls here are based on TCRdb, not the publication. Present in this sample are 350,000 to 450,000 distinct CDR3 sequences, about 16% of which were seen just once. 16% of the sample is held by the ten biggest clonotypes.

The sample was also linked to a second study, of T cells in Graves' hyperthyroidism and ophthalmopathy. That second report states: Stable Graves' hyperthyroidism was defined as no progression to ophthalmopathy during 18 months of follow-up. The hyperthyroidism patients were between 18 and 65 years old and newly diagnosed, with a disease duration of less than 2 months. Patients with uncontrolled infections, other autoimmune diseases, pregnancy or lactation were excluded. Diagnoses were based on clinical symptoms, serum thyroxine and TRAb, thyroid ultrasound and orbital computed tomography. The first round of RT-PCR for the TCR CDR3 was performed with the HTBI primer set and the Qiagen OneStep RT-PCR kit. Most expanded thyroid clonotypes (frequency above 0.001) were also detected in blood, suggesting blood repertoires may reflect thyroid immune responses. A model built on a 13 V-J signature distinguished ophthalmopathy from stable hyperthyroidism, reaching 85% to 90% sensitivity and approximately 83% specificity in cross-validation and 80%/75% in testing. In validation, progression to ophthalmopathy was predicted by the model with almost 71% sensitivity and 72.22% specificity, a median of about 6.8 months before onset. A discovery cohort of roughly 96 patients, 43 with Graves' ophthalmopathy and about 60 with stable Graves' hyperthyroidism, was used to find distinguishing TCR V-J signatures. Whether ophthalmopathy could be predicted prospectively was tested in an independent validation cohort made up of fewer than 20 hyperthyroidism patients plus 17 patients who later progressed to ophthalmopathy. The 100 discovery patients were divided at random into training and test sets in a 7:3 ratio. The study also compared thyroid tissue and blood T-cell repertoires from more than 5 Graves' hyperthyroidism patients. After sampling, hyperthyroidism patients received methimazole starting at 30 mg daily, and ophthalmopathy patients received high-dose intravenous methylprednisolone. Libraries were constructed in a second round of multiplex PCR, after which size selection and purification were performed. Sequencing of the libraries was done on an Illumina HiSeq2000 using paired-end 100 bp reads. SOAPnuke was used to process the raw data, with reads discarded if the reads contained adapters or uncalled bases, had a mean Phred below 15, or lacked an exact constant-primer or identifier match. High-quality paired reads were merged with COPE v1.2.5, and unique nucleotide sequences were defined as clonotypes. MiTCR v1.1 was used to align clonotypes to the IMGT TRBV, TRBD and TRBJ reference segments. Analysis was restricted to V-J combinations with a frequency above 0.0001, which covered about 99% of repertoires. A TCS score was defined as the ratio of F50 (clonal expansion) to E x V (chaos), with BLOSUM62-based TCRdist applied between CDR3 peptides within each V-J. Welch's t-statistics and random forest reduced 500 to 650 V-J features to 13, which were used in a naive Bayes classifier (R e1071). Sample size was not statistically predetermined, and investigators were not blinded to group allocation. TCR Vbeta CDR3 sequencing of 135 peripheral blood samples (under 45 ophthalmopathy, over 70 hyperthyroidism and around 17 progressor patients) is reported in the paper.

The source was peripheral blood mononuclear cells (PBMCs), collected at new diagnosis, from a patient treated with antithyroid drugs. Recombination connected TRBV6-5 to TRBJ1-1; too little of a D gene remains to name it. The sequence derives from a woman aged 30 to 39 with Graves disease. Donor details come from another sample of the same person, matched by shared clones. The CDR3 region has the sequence CASSYTDTEAFF. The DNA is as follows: TGTGCCAGCAGTTACACAGACACTGAAGCTTTCTTT.